The sequence of this T cell receptor (beta chain) was determined in a study of blood T cell repertoires in COVID-19. Trimming removed 3 bases from V and 1 base from J; junction bases left unmatched: 0. Germline CDR1 KGHSH, CDR2 LQKENI. The CDR3 has 14 residues. Generated by immunoSEQ multiplex PCR, the TCRdb table keeps only in-frame clones and is missing some. The sample lists under 150,000 clones, approximately 85% occurring once. This sequence was found in a man aged 35 to 55 with acute or convalescent COVID-19. The chain combines TRBV18 with TRBJ2-5, with 9 positions matching TRBD1. What was sequenced was peripheral blood. The CDR3 is CASSPDRGQETQYF. DNA for the CDR3: TGTGCCAGCTCACCGGACAGGGGCCAAGAGACCCAGTACTTC. The complete variable domain, with remaining parts taken from reference TRBV18 and TRBJ2-5, reads NAGVMQNPRHLVRRRGQEARLRCSPMKGHSHVYWYRQLPEEGLKFMVYLQKENIIDESGMPKERFSAEFPKEGPSILRIQQVVRGDSAAYFCASSPDRGQETQYFGPGTRLLVL.